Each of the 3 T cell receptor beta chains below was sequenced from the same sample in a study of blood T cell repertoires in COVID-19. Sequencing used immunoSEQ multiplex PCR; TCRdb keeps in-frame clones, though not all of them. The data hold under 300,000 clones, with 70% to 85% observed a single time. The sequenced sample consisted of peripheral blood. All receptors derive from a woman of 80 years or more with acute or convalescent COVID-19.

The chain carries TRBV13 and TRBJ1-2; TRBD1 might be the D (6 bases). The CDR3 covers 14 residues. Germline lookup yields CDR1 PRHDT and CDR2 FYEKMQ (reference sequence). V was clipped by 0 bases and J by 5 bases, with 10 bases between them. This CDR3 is CASSLGTGGYGYTF. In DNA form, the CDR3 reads TGTGCCAGCAGCTTAGGGACAGGCGGATATGGCTACACCTTC. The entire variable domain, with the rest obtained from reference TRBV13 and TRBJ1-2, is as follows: AAGVIQSPRHLIKEKRETATLKCYPIPRHDTVYWYQQGPGQDPQFLISFYEKMQSDKGSIPDRFSAQQFSDYHSELNMSSLELGDSALYFCASSLGTGGYGYTFGSGTRLTVV.

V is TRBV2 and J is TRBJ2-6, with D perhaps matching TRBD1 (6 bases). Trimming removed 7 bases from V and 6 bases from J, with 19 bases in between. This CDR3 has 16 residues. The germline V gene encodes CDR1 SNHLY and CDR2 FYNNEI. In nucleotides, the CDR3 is TGTGCCAGCAATGGCCCGGGGCAGGGGAAGGCCAACGTCCTGACTTTC. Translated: CASNGPGQGKANVLTF.

CDR3 sequence reads: CASRGQGLPEQYF. CDR3 nucleotide sequence: TGTGCCAGTCGGGGACAGGGTCTTCCCGAGCAGTACTTC. This chain connects TRBV19 to TRBJ2-7; 9 bases agree with TRBD1. The germline gives CDR1 LNHDA, CDR2 SQIVND (reference sequence). V dropped 8 bases and J dropped 6; count of bases not matched to a gene: 8. The CDR3 is made up of 13 amino acids.